The 2 T cell receptor beta chains below were found in one sample sequenced in a study of cytomegalovirus exposure and HLA in healthy donors. Vbeta (60) and Jbeta (13) primers were used in the PCR. Data came from immunoSEQ multiplex PCR; TCRdb stores just in-frame clones and leaves some out. The sample carries some 130,000 clones, over 60% recorded once. Sequencing input: PBMCs. These receptors all come from a male donor in good health and CMV-seropositive.

The chain is built from TRBV11-3 and TRBJ2-5; D might be TRBD2 (6 bases). The CDR3 is 14 amino acids. Germline V lookup: CDR1 SGHNT, CDR2 YENEEA. Trimming took off 4 bases at V and 2 bases at J, with 11 bases between the two ends. The CDR3 region has the DNA TGTGCCAGCAGCTCGACTAGAGAACAAGAGACCCAGTACTTC. It yields the protein CASSSTREQETQYF.

CDR3 amino acids: CASSAMDRGTEAFF. The CDR3 coding sequence is TGTGCCAGCAGCGCCATGGACAGGGGCACTGAAGCTTTCTTT. This rearrangement joins TRBV6-1 to TRBJ1-1, with 9 bases aligning to TRBD1. CDR3 length: 14 residues. J lost 4 bases, V lost 6 bases, and 6 bases had no gene match. Germline V gene data show CDR1 as MNHNS and CDR2 as SASEGT.